The 30 T cell receptor beta chains given below trace back to one sample, sequenced in a study of Graves' ophthalmopathy and Graves' hyperthyroidism. TCR beta CDR3 amplification used RNA transcripts. HTBI primers served in a first-round RT-PCR, which a second-round multiplex PCR followed. TCRdb processed the multiplex PCR reads anew with MiXCR; each CDR3 protein has one entry. In the table there are about 740,000 distinct CDR3 sequences, approximately 40% of which are singletons. Sequenced input: peripheral blood. The receptors were sampled from an adult man with Graves' ophthalmopathy.

A remark on this clonotype: No conserved phenylalanine or tryptophan ends this CDR3, so it is likely a read error. It is unclear where the CDR3 begins or ends on the DNA, so no DNA is shown, and the CDR3 is as TCRdb lists it. The rearrangement uses TRBV15 and TRBJ1-4; the table's D call, TRBD1, has no DNA check behind it. The CDR3 is 10 amino acids in total, end residues counted. Germline lookup yields CDR1 LNHNV and CDR2 YYDKDF (reference sequence). CDR3 sequence: CATSRDRGRI.

This clonotype has a count of ten or more. The chain joins TRBV7-3 to TRBJ1-1; D gene uncertain. CDR1 is SGHTA and CDR2 is FQGTGA in the germline V gene. V lost 1 base, J lost 5 bases, and 8 bases lay in between. This CDR3 is 13 amino acids long. The CDR3 nucleotides are TGTGCCAGCAGCTTAAGGCGGGAGACTGAAGCTTTCTTT. It is translated as CASSLRRETEAFF.

The chain has TRBV11-2 and TRBJ2-7; 7 nucleotides line up with TRBD1. Trimming took 2 bases from V and 0 from J; bases not matched to a gene: 4. The V gene's germline CDR1 is SGHAT and CDR2 FQNNGV. The CDR3 is 15 residues long. The CDR3 DNA follows: TGTGCCAGCAGCTTAACCAGACAGGGCTCCTACGAGCAGTACTTC. Its protein is CASSLTRQGSYEQYF.

CDR3 nucleotide sequence: TGCAGTGCTAGAGATCAGGGACAGTTCCGCGCTTTCTTT. It translates to CSARDQGQFRAFF. This sequence joins TRBV20-1 and TRBJ1-1; 7 nucleotides match TRBD1. CDR3 length equals 13 residues. Germline trimming cut 0 bases from V and 11 bases from J; bases unmatched to any gene: 9. Germline-derived CDR1 and CDR2 are DFQATT and SNEGSKA (reference sequence).

V is TRBV29-1 and J is TRBJ1-1; D is unclear. Trimming left V 1 base short and J 8 bases short, with 8 bases between. The CDR3 spans 11 residues. Germline V lookup: CDR1 SQVTM, CDR2 ANQGSEA. In DNA, the CDR3 is TGCAGCGTTGAAGTAACGGCAGAAGCTTTCTTT. Encoded protein: CSVEVTAEAFF.

As to this clonotype: A single base separates this from a much larger clone, so it may be a read error. This chain connects TRBV7-9 to TRBJ1-2; no clear D gene. CDR1 and CDR2 from the germline V gene are SEHNR and FQNEAQ (reference sequence). The CDR3 covers 14 residues. CDR3 sequence reads: CASTPQAANYGHTF. The DNA of the CDR3 is TGTGCCAGCACCCCCCAGGCGGCTAACTATGGCCACACCTTC. The whole variable domain, remainder taken from reference TRBV7-9 and TRBJ1-2, is DTGVSQNPRHKITKRGQNVTFRCDPISEHNRLYWYRQTLGQGPEFLTYFQNEAQLEKSRLLSDRFSAERPKGSFSTLEIQRTEQGDSAMYLCASTPQAANYGHTFGSGTRLTVV.

This clonotype was picked up one time. The conserved phenylalanine or tryptophan is not found at the CDR3 terminus, so this likely reflects a read error. This chain connects TRBV10-3 to TRBJ1-3; D remains unclear. Trimming took off 10 bases at V and 2 bases at J, with 18 bases between the two ends. Germline CDR1 reads ENHRY; CDR2 reads SYGVKD. The CDR3 totals 15 residues. The CDR3: CATETLTRAGNTIYL. The CDR3 nucleotides are TGTGCCACCGAGACCCTGACGAGAGCTGGAAACACCATATATCTT.

This clonotype has a handful of counts. The rearrangement links TRBV7-9 to TRBJ2-5; no clear D. V dropped 5 bases and J dropped 5 bases, with 12 bases sitting between them. From germline, CDR1 is SEHNR and CDR2 FQNEAQ (reference sequence). The CDR3 consists of 13 residues. CDR3 coding DNA: TGTGCCAGCAGCGACCCCGCAGACGAGACCCAGTACTTC. Translation gives CASSDPADETQYF.

This clonotype was counted only a few times. This chain uses TRBV24-1 with TRBJ2-7; no definite D call. The CDR3 is 15 amino acids. Germline values: CDR1 KGHDR, CDR2 SFDVKD. V lost 11 bases and J lost 3, with 22 bases in between. The CDR3 sequence: CASSSDGYLGYEQYF. The DNA for the CDR3 is TGTGCCAGCAGCTCCGACGGCTACCTAGGCTACGAGCAGTACTTC.

The rearrangement uses TRBV7-2 and TRBJ1-1; D possibly corresponds to TRBD1 (5 bases). CDR1 SGHTA and CDR2 FQGNSA come from the germline V gene. V was clipped by 6 bases and J by 4 bases, with 12 bases between them. CDR3 length equals 13 residues. DNA for the CDR3: TGTGCCAGCAGTAAGGCAGGGAGCACTGAAGCTTTCTTT. This sequence encodes CASSKAGSTEAFF.

The V gene is TRBV25-1, the J gene TRBJ2-2, with 8 bases that match TRBD2. The ends lost 3 bases at V and 6 bases at J; junction bases unmatched: 12. The germline CDR1 and CDR2 sequences are MGHDK and SYGVNS. The CDR3 has 17 residues. The CDR3 DNA sequence: TGTGCCAGCAGTGATCTAGGCGGGGGGTTAAAAGCCGGGGAGCTGTTTTTT. Protein: CASSDLGGGLKAGELFF.

J is TRBJ1-5 and V is TRBV11-2, with 7 nucleotides matching TRBD1. J gave up 3 bases and V 5 bases, and 7 bases lay outside the gene matches. The CDR3 extends over 15 amino acids. CDR1 SGHAT and CDR2 FQNNGV come from the germline V gene. Here the CDR3 reads CASSARGDFNQPQHF. The CDR3 DNA sequence: TGTGCCAGCAGCGCCAGGGGGGACTTCAATCAGCCCCAGCATTTT.

The genes are TRBV20-1 and TRBJ2-5, with 11 bases that match TRBD2. This CDR3 has 15 amino acids. V trimming: 1 base; J trimming: 2 bases; junction bases outside the gene matches: 3. Germline CDR1 reads DFQATT; CDR2 reads SNEGSKA (reference sequence). The CDR3 here is CSARGSGRDQETQYF. The DNA for the CDR3 is TGCAGTGCTAGAGGTAGCGGGAGGGATCAAGAGACCCAGTACTTC.

This clonotype was detected only a few times. J is TRBJ2-3 and V is TRBV29-1; 12 bases map to TRBD1. CDR1 and CDR2 from the germline V gene are SQVTM and ANQGSEA. The CDR3 is 16 amino acids. V was clipped by 7 bases and J by 3 bases; unmatched bases: 11. The CDR3 nucleotides read TGCAGCGGAACGTTTGGGACAGGGGGCAGGACAGATACGCAGTATTTT. It encodes CSGTFGTGGRTDTQYF.

This clonotype was counted between two and nine times. The chain joins TRBV5-4 to TRBJ2-5; TRBD2 might be the D (5 bases). This CDR3 has 16 amino acids. Germline-derived CDR1 and CDR2 are SGHNT and YYREEE (reference sequence). Trimming cost V 4 bases and J 2 bases, with 18 bases left between them. Here the CDR3 DNA reads TGTGCCAGCAGCCCCACCTCGGGGTTAGGGCAAGAGACCCAGTACTTC. It codes for CASSPTSGLGQETQYF.

This clonotype appeared a few times. The chain has TRBV2 and TRBJ1-6; 7 bases align to TRBD1. Germline-derived CDR1 and CDR2 are SNHLY and FYNNEI. This CDR3 is 14 amino acids long. V lost 5 bases, J lost 9 bases, and 7 bases stayed unmatched. Written as DNA, the CDR3 is TGTGCCAGCAGTCGCCGACAGGGAGCTTCACCCCTCCACTTT. It translates to CASSRRQGASPLHF.

This clonotype was picked up many times. This rearrangement joins TRBV2 to TRBJ1-1; no definite D call. The CDR3 extends over 13 amino acids. Germline V gene lookup returns CDR1 SNHLY and CDR2 FYNNEI. V was trimmed by 5 bases and J by 0 bases, leaving 7 bases between them. Here the CDR3 reads CASSRQVNTEAFF. CDR3 in DNA: TGTGCCAGCAGTAGGCAGGTGAACACTGAAGCTTTCTTT.

This clonotype was seen only once. The chain joins TRBV7-3 to TRBJ2-3, with 8 positions matching TRBD1. CDR3 size: 17 residues. The germline V gene encodes CDR1 SGHTA and CDR2 FQGTGA. J lost 2 bases, V lost 0 bases, and 7 bases had no gene match. The CDR3 DNA reads as TGTGCCAGCAGCTTAACCGACAGGGGTAGGTCCACAGATACGCAGTATTTT. The encoded protein is CASSLTDRGRSTDTQYF.

This clonotype was seen a few times. This chain links TRBV7-2 with TRBJ2-2; D not resolved. Trimming removed 6 bases at V and 1 base at J, with 9 bases between. The germline CDR1 and CDR2 sequences are SGHTA and FQGNSA. This CDR3 spans 14 amino acids. DNA of the CDR3: TGTGCCAGCAGGAACAAGGAGAACACCGGGGAGCTGTTTTTT. It translates to CASRNKENTGELFF.

This clonotype was seen more than once but under ten times. The chain's CDR3 is CASSIKDGGIKNTEAFF. The CDR3 DNA follows: TGTGCCAGTAGTATCAAAGACGGAGGGATCAAGAACACTGAAGCTTTCTTT. V usage is TRBV19 and J usage is TRBJ1-1; D call uncertain. Trimming cost V 3 bases and J 1 base, with 18 bases left between them. This CDR3 contains 17 residues. Germline CDR1 LNHDA, CDR2 SQIVND (reference sequence). The whole variable domain, filled in from reference TRBV19 and TRBJ1-1, reads DGGITQSPKYLFRKEGQNVTLSCEQNLNHDAMYWYRQDPGQGLRLIYYSQIVNDFQKGDIAEGYSVSREKKESFPLTVTSAQKNPTAFYLCASSIKDGGIKNTEAFFGQGTRLTVV.

This clonotype was observed at least ten times. The V call is TRBV24-1, the J call TRBJ2-7, with 8 bases identical to TRBD1. The CDR3 has 12 amino acids. The germline V gene has CDR1 KGHDR and CDR2 SFDVKD. After removal of 7 bases from V and 5 bases from J, the junction contained 3 bases not matched to a gene. This CDR3 reads CATSGQGNEQYF. The CDR3 region has the DNA TGTGCCACCAGCGGACAGGGCAACGAGCAGTACTTC.

There are many counts of this clonotype. The gene calls are TRBV7-3 and TRBJ2-7; TRBD2 matches at 9 bases. V was clipped by 5 bases and J by 5 bases; unmatched bases: 7. The V gene's germline CDR1 is SGHTA and CDR2 FQGTGA. This CDR3 has 14 residues. CDR3 sequence (DNA): TGTGCCAGCAGCCCTAGCGGGAAGGCCCACGAGCAGTACTTC. As protein: CASSPSGKAHEQYF.

This clonotype was counted ten times or more. CDR3 in DNA: TGTGCCAGCAGCTTCAACAGGGGGAGTGAAGCTTTCTTT. Protein product: CASSFNRGSEAFF. The V gene is TRBV7-9, the J gene TRBJ1-1; 8 bases are a match to TRBD1. Trimming removed 3 bases from V and 7 bases from J; junction bases left unmatched: 4. The CDR3 loop spans 13 amino acids. Germline V CDR1 and CDR2: SEHNR, FQNEAQ (reference sequence).

The chain employs TRBV29-1 and TRBJ1-2; possible D gene TRBD1, 6 bases. V lost 4 bases to trimming and J lost 8 bases, with 14 bases between them. The CDR3 sequence is 12 residues long. CDR1 is SQVTM and CDR2 is ANQGSEA in the germline V gene. CDR3 sequence reads: CSVVSGVHGYTF. CDR3 bases: TGCAGCGTTGTTTCAGGGGTCCACGGCTACACCTTC.

The V gene is TRBV25-1, the J gene TRBJ2-7, with 8 positions matching TRBD2. The V gene's germline CDR1 is MGHDK and CDR2 SYGVNS. The CDR3 runs to 16 residues. Trimming at V came to 5 bases and at J to 3 bases, leaving 12 bases not matched to a gene. This CDR3 reads CASSTRVLAEGYEQYF. Written as DNA, the CDR3 is TGTGCCAGCAGTACTAGAGTACTAGCGGAAGGCTACGAGCAGTACTTC.

Of note for this clonotype: A much larger clone lies one base from this, so it may be a read error. The CDR3 does not end in the conserved phenylalanine or tryptophan, so this is likely a read error. The V call is TRBV7-9, the J call TRBJ1-1; TRBD1 is a possible D gene (5 bases). This CDR3 has 14 residues. The germline V and J ends were trimmed by 0 bases and 1 base, with 6 bases remaining between them. Germline loops: CDR1 SEHNR, CDR2 FQNEAQ (reference sequence). The CDR3 loop reads CASSLAGTNTEAFS. The CDR3 DNA reads as TGTGCCAGCAGCTTAGCGGGGACGAACACTGAAGCTTTCTCT.

As for this clonotype: The conserved closing phenylalanine or tryptophan is absent in this CDR3, likely reflecting a read error. The rearrangement joins TRBV24-1 to TRBJ1-5; no clear D gene. Trimming cost V 11 bases and J 5 bases, with 12 bases left between them. The CDR3 length is 12 residues. Germline V gene sequence: CDR1 KGHDR, CDR2 SFDVKD. This CDR3 is CASQSPYQPQHS. The CDR3 nucleotides are TGTGCCAGCCAGAGCCCGTATCAGCCCCAGCATTCT.

This clonotype was seen many times. The chain employs TRBV15 and TRBJ1-6; possibly TRBD1 for D (5 bases). Germline-derived CDR1 and CDR2 are LNHNV and YYDKDF (reference sequence). V was cut by 4 bases and J by 3 bases, with 7 bases left in between. This CDR3 comprises 14 residues. CDR3 protein: CATSTGHYNSPLHF. CDR3 nucleotides: TGTGCCACCAGCACCGGACACTATAATTCACCCCTCCACTTT.

This clonotype was observed many times. The J gene is TRBJ2-2, the V gene TRBV19; D gene unclear. The CDR3 consists of 11 residues. Trimming stripped 4 bases from V and 6 bases from J, with 3 bases between. Germline loops: CDR1 LNHDA, CDR2 SQIVND (reference sequence). CDR3 amino acids: CASSTAGELFF. The CDR3, as DNA: TGTGCCAGTAGTACAGCCGGGGAGCTGTTTTTT.

This clonotype was recorded only once. The chain links TRBV20-1 to TRBJ1-4; no firm D call. The V end lost 6 bases, the J end lost 3 bases, and 20 bases lay between the germline ends. Germline CDR1 DFQATT, CDR2 SNEGSKA (reference sequence). The CDR3 has 16 amino acids. The CDR3 DNA reads TGCAGTGCCTCTTCCGGCCTTAGGTCGGCTAATGAAAAACTGTTTTTT. It codes for CSASSGLRSANEKLFF.